Below, 8 T cell receptor beta chains from the same sample are listed, as sequenced in a study of graft-versus-host responses after intestinal transplantation (dated by TCRdb to the early 2020s). These receptors have no identified antigens. Libraries were constructed by the immunoSEQ multiplex PCR assay. Entries here come from immuneACCESS through TCRdb and include only in-frame sequences with V and J called. Some clones fail to appear in such tables; in the studies checked, an unresolved V gene covers under half of the shortfall, and the cause of the remainder is unknown. For this sample there are more than 80,000 clones; approximately 91% appear just once. The ten biggest clones cover roughly 0.31% of the sample. This specimen's time point label, per the study, means: cells obtained before transplantation from donor or recipient. This sample comprised unstimulated CD4+ T cells sorted from spleen or lymph node cells, obtained before intestinal transplant. These receptors originate from a human donor who received an intestinal transplant.

The chain has TRBV7-2 and TRBJ2-1; 11 nucleotides line up with TRBD2. The ends lost 5 bases at V and 3 bases at J; junction bases unmatched: 3. The CDR3 has 15 amino acids. Per the germline V gene, CDR1 is SGHTA and CDR2 is FQGNSA. In nucleotides, the CDR3 is TGTGCCAGCAGCCAGGGGACTAGCGGCTACAATGAGCAGTTCTTC. It yields the protein CASSQGTSGYNEQFF.

In its sample, this clone was seen once. The DNA of the CDR3 is TGCGCCAGCAGTCCGGGACTAGAAGGTGATGAGCAGTTCTTC. Amino acid sequence: CASSPGLEGDEQFF. This rearrangement joins TRBV5-1 to TRBJ2-1, with 8 bases matching TRBD2. The CDR3 totals 14 residues. Germline CDR1 SGHRS, CDR2 YFSETQ. The junction had 9 bases not matched to a gene; V was cut back by 5 bases and J by 8 bases.

J is TRBJ1-1 and V is TRBV28; TRBD1 matches 8 bases. V lost 7 bases to trimming and J lost 4 bases; unmatched junction nucleotides: 17. The length of the CDR3 is 17 residues. The germline V gene has CDR1 MDHEN and CDR2 SYDVKM. The CDR3 nucleotides are TGTGCCAGCACCCCCCTTTGGAAGCGGACAGGGTCCACTGAAGCTTTCTTT. Protein: CASTPLWKRTGSTEAFF.

This clone was observed a single time. The chain has TRBV5-1 and TRBJ1-1; weak D call: TRBD1 (6 bases). The length of the CDR3 is 14 residues. The V end lost 3 bases, the J end lost 5 bases, and 14 bases lay between the germline ends. Germline V gives CDR1 SGHRS, CDR2 YFSETQ. CDR3 coding DNA: TGCGCCAGCAGCTCTCAGGGGAGGGGTACTGAAGCTTTCTTT. This gives the protein CASSSQGRGTEAFF. Full variable domain (remainder filled in from reference TRBV5-1 and TRBJ1-1): KAGVTQTPRYLIKTRGQQVTLSCSPISGHRSVSWYQQTPGQGLQFLFEYFSETQRNKGNFPGRFSGRQFSNSRSEMNVSTLELGDSALYLCASSSQGRGTEAFFGQGTRLTVV.

This clone was seen a few times. The V call is TRBV2, the J call TRBJ1-5; D is perhaps TRBD1 (6 bases). V lost 7 bases and J lost 3, with 22 bases in between. CDR3 length: 17 residues. The germline V gene encodes CDR1 SNHLY and CDR2 FYNNEI. The CDR3 reads CASKERGRGRDNQPQHF. The CDR3 DNA is TGTGCCAGCAAAGAAAGGGGGAGGGGACGTGACAATCAGCCCCAGCATTTT. Together with reference TRBV2 and TRBJ1-5, the CDR3 gives the full variable domain: EPEVTQTPSHQVTQMGQEVILRCVPISNHLYFYWYRQILGQKVEFLVSFYNNEISEKSEIFDDQFSVERPDGSNFTLKIRSTKLEDSAMYFCASKERGRGRDNQPQHFGDGTRLSIL.

This chain joins TRBV28 and TRBJ2-7; tentatively, D is TRBD2 (5 bases). This CDR3 has 13 amino acids. V shed 6 bases and J shed 3 bases, with 12 bases lying between them. From germline, CDR1 is MDHEN and CDR2 SYDVKM. CDR3 residues: CASRGASYYEQYF. The CDR3 bases are TGTGCCAGCAGGGGAGCGAGCTACTACGAGCAGTACTTC.

The genes are TRBV9 and TRBJ2-5; D uncertain. The CDR3 totals 13 residues. CDR1 and CDR2 (germline): SGDLS, YYNGEE. V dropped 0 bases and J dropped 3 bases, with 6 bases sitting between them. Here the CDR3 DNA reads TGTGCCAGCAGCGTAGGTGTCGAAGAGACCCAGTACTTC. It translates to CASSVGVEETQYF.

CDR3 nucleotide sequence: TGTGCCACCACCGGGACAGAGGGAGGCCTCTGGGGGCAGTACTTC. This encodes CATTGTEGGLWGQYF. This sequence joins TRBV6-5 and TRBJ2-7; TRBD1 is a possible D gene (7 bases). Trimming cost V 10 bases and J 9 bases, with 28 bases left between them. CDR3 length: 15 residues. The germline gives CDR1 MNHEY, CDR2 SVGAGI.